This is a list of T cell receptor beta chains from one sample in a study of CD8+CD57+ T cells in acquired aplastic anemia. MiXCR was run by TCRdb on the reads, yielding one entry per CDR3 protein. Of some 220,000 distinct CDR3 sequences listed, approximately 35% are singletons. Sequencing was carried out using sorted CD4+, CD8+, or CD8+CD57+ T cells (not recorded which) from PBMCs. The receptors originated from a human donor in good health, serving as a control. CDR3s include the opening cysteine and the closing phenylalanine or tryptophan. The D gene is left open where the match is weak. Size tells how often a clone was seen (once, few, many) or the class of an expanded clone, and some rows leave it out.

>-|TRBV19|TRBJ2-7|many
TGTGCCAGTAGTGTAAACAGACCCAGGGGGGTCTACGAGCAGTACTTC
CASSVNRPRGVYEQYF
>-|TRBV7-2|TRBJ2-2|many
TGTGCCAGCAGCTCCTCCGACAGGGAGGGCACCGGGGAGCTGTTTTTT
CASSSSDREGTGELFF
>TRBD1|TRBV12-5|TRBJ1-2|few
TGTGCTAGTGGAACCGGCGACAGGGGCTATTGGGGCGGCTACACCTTC
CASGTGDRGYWGGYTF
>-|TRBV2|TRBJ2-3|many
TGTGCCAGCAGTGTGAGTGTCCTAGTGGATACGCAGTATTTT
CASSVSVLVDTQYF
>-|TRBV20-1|TRBJ1-5|many
TGCAGTGCTAGGGTTTGGCCGAGCCAAAATCAGCCCCAGCATTTT
CSARVWPSQNQPQHF
>-|TRBV10-3|TRBJ1-2|-
TGTGCCATCAGTGAACGAGGTCAGGGGTCCCTTAACTATGGCTACACCTTC
CAISERGQGSLNYGYTF
>-|TRBV20-1|TRBJ2-5|-
TGCAGTGCTAGAGATCAGGGGGGCAGAGGGAGCCCCGAAGAGACCCAGTACTTC
CSARDQGGRGSPEETQYF
>-|TRBV2|TRBJ1-2|-
TGTGCCAGCAGTGAAGTGGGGGGAGTTCATGGCTACACCTTC
CASSEVGGVHGYTF
>TRBD1|TRBV20-1|TRBJ1-2|many
TGCAGTGCTGAGGAAGGACAGGGCTATGGCTACACCTTC
CSAEEGQGYGYTF
>TRBD2|TRBV10-3|TRBJ2-1|-
TGTGCCAGCAGTTACCTTAGCGGGGGGTTCGGCAATGAGCAGTTCTTC
CASSYLSGGFGNEQFF
>-|TRBV29-1|TRBJ2-5|many
TGCAGCGTTGAAGATAGAGGAGGGGGTATTACCCAGTACTTC
CSVEDRGGGITQYF
>-|TRBV7-2|TRBJ2-3|-
TGTGCCAGCAGCTTAGGCCTATTGGATACGCAGTATTTT
CASSLGLLDTQYF
>-|TRBV19|TRBJ1-6|many
TGTGCCAGTAGTCTAAGTCTCCGGGGGTATAATTCACCCCTCCACTTT
CASSLSLRGYNSPLHF
>-|TRBV2|TRBJ1-2|many
TGTGCCAGCGCCTCGAGAAGGGATAACGGCTACACCTTC
CASASRRDNGYTF
>TRBD2|TRBV6-1|TRBJ2-2|-
TGTGCCAGTCCAAGCTGGCTAGCGGGAGATGATGGCGGGGAGCTGTTTTTT
CASPSWLAGDDGGELFF
>TRBD1|TRBV20-1|TRBJ1-6|many
TGCAGTGCAAACCCCGGGACAGGAAATTCACCCCTCCACTTT
CSANPGTGNSPLHF
>-|TRBV15|TRBJ2-7|once
TGTGCCACGGGGCTAGGGGGCTACGAGCAGTACTTC
CATGLGGYEQYF
>-|TRBV20-1|TRBJ1-1|many
TGCAGTGCTAGAGGGTGGGGGACCGAGGCCACCGATAACATGAACACTGAAGCTTTCTTT
CSARGWGTEATDNMNTEAFF
>-|TRBV5-6|TRBJ1-5|-
TGTGCCAGCAGCTTGGGGCAGGCAAATCAGCCCCAGCATTTT
CASSLGQANQPQHF
>-|TRBV7-8|TRBJ2-7|many
TGTGCCAGCAGCCAGGACTGGGGAGAGCAGTACTTC
CASSQDWGEQYF
>-|TRBV29-1|TRBJ1-2|-
TGTAGCGTTGCAAGGGTCACCTATGGCTACACCTTC
CSVARVTYGYTF
>-|TRBV6-1|TRBJ1-3|-
TGTGCCAGCAGTGAAGCGCTTCCAGGGAGCTCTGGAAACACCATATATTTT
CASSEALPGSSGNTIYF
>-|TRBV2|TRBJ1-4|-
TGTGCCAGCAGTCCCCTTCTCGCGATGGAGGCTAATGAAAAACTGTTTTTT
CASSPLLAMEANEKLFF
>-|TRBV20-1|TRBJ1-2|many
TGCAGTGCTAGCCCCGGGGGGCTGGGGGGCTACACCTTC
CSASPGGLGGYTF
>-|TRBV9|TRBJ1-2|many
TGTGCCAGCACAAATAACTATGGCTACACCTTC
CASTNNYGYTF
>-|TRBV19|TRBJ1-5|many
TGTGCCAGTAGTATGTTGTTTAGCAATCAGCCCCAGCATTTT
CASSMLFSNQPQHF
>TRBD1|TRBV10-1|TRBJ1-5|many
TGCGCCAGCAGCCGAGCCCGGGGGCGGGACAGTCAGCCCCAGCATTTT
CASSRARGRDSQPQHF
>-|TRBV14|TRBJ2-2|-
TGTGCCAGCAGCCAGTATCTAGGCCCCGGGGAGCTGTTTTTT
CASSQYLGPGELFF
>-|TRBV4-2|TRBJ2-5|many
TGTGCCAGCAGCCAACCCGGGAAGCAAGAGACCCAGTACTTC
CASSQPGKQETQYF
>-|TRBV5-1|TRBJ1-1|-
TGCGCCAGCAGCTTGCTCCTCGCGGACGACACTGAAGCTTTCTTT
CASSLLLADDTEAFF
>TRBD2|TRBV7-2|TRBJ2-1|-
TGTGCCAGCAGCTTAGTTCCGGGGAACTCAGCGGGATTCAATGAGCAGTTCTTC
CASSLVPGNSAGFNEQFF
>-|TRBV6-5|TRBJ1-4|once
TGTGCCAGCAGTTACTCCCGTGCAGACGAAAAACTGTTTTTT
CASSYSRADEKLFF
>-|TRBV2|TRBJ2-3|many
TGTGCCAGCAGTCTCGCAAATACGCAGTATTTT
CASSLANTQYF
>-|TRBV10-1|TRBJ2-2|many
TGCGCCAGCAGTGTACAGAGTAGTCCCGGGGAGCTGTTTTTT
CASSVQSSPGELFF
>-|TRBV2|TRBJ1-1|many
TGTGCCAGCAAAGGGGCTTATGGAGGGGTGAGGACTGAAGCTTTCTTT
CASKGAYGGVRTEAFF
>-|TRBV2|TRBJ1-3|many
TGTGCCAGCAGGGACCTCTACTCTGGAAACACCATATATTTT
CASRDLYSGNTIYF
>TRBD1|TRBV5-6|TRBJ2-1|-
TGTGCCAGCAGCTTTCTAGGGGGCAAGCAGTTCTTC
CASSFLGGKQFF
>-|TRBV5-1|TRBJ1-4|-
TGCGCCAGCAGCTTGTCAGGGTCCACTAATGAAAAACTGTTTTTT
CASSLSGSTNEKLFF
>-|TRBV20-1|TRBJ2-1|few
TGCAGTGCTAGAAAAACCGGGACAGGGAGGGCGGGGGGTGAGCAGTTCTTC
CSARKTGTGRAGGEQFF
>TRBD1|TRBV5-6|TRBJ2-3|-
TGTGCCAGCAGCGTAGTACCGAGACAGGGAGAAGATACGCAGTATTTT
CASSVVPRQGEDTQYF
>-|TRBV19|TRBJ1-2|-
TGTGCCAGTAGTATAGTTAGGGGCGGCGGCTACACCTTC
CASSIVRGGGYTF
>TRBD1|TRBV9|TRBJ2-2|once
TGTGCCAGCAGCGTCCGGGACAGGGGAATCGGGGAGCTGTTTTTT
CASSVRDRGIGELFF
>TRBD2|TRBV10-1|TRBJ2-3|-
TGCGCCAGCAGTGAGACTAGCGGGAGATCGGATACGCAGTATTTT
CASSETSGRSDTQYF
>TRBD2|TRBV6-2/TRBV6-3|TRBJ2-1|-
TGTGCCAGCAGTTCCTCCGGACTAGCGGACCGCTACAATGAGCAGTTCTTC
CASSSSGLADRYNEQFF
>TRBD2|TRBV6-1|TRBJ2-7|-
TGTGCCAGCAGTGAGCGGGAGTTCTACGAGCAGTACTTC
CASSEREFYEQYF
>-|TRBV6-1|TRBJ1-3|-
TGTGCCAGCAGCGGAGGGGACGGAAACACCATATATTTT
CASSGGDGNTIYF
>TRBD1|TRBV12-3/TRBV12-4|TRBJ1-1|few
TGTGCCAGCAGTTTTACGCTGGGACAGGGAAGTACTGAAGCTTTCTTT
CASSFTLGQGSTEAFF
>-|TRBV24-1|TRBJ2-2|many
TGTGCCACCAGTGAGTCAGGGGATGCGTCCGGGGAGCTGTTTTTT
CATSESGDASGELFF
>-|TRBV6-5|TRBJ1-6|many
TGTGCCAGCAGTTACATAGGTGGGCGAAATTCACCCCTCCACTTT
CASSYIGGRNSPLHF
>TRBD2|TRBV7-3|TRBJ2-1|-
TGTGCCAGCAGCGCGCCCTCGGGAGGGACCCTAAGAGAGCAGTTCTTC
CASSAPSGGTLREQFF
>-|TRBV2|TRBJ2-7|many
TGTGCCAGCAGTGAACTAATAAGCAGGGAGCAGTACTTC
CASSELISREQYF
>-|TRBV2|TRBJ2-5|many
TGTGCCAGCCGGCCCACGAGGGCAGAGACCCAGTACTTC
CASRPTRAETQYF
>-|TRBV19|TRBJ2-1|-
TGTGCCAGTAGTACTTTCGGGACACCCTCCTACAATGAGCAGTTCTTC
CASSTFGTPSYNEQFF